This TCR beta chain was documented in a study of T-cell reconstitution after alpha-beta-depleted transplantation in children. CDR3 length: 15 amino acids. Trimming cost V 0 bases and J 5 bases, with 11 bases left between them. Germline CDR1 SGDLS, CDR2 YYNGEE. Unique molecular identifiers were built into the TCRbeta library. From the PCR reads, TCRdb called clonotypes with MiXCR, one entry per CDR3 protein. The table records around 960,000 distinct CDR3 sequences, about 29% of them present only once. The genes are TRBV9 and TRBJ2-2; D is possibly TRBD1 (6 bases). This TCR was recovered from a boy younger than two who had a stem cell transplant for SCID, so the T cells may come from the graft donor. Specimen: PBMCs, mostly from graft donor cells, collected 360 days after TCRalphabeta/CD19-depleted stem cell transplant. This chain's CDR3 is CASSVGDTLTGELFF. CDR3 in DNA: TGTGCCAGCAGCGTAGGGGACACTCTGACCGGGGAGCTGTTTTTT.